The rows below give T cell receptor beta chains drawn from one sample of a study of Ad26.COV2.S vaccination and SARS-CoV-2 variants. Assay: immunoSEQ multiplex PCR; the TCRdb copy retains only in-frame clones and omits some. Among more than 350,000 clones listed, 75% to 95% were seen once. This sample comprised peripheral blood, obtained in a trial of Ad26.COV2.S vaccine versus placebo. These receptors were obtained from a person between 18 and 59 years old who received the Ad26.COV2.S COVID-19 vaccine or a placebo. Each CDR3 is given with its conserved first and last residue. The D gene is left open where the match is weak. The size field is filled for only some rows; it gives once, few, many or a size class.

d_call	clone_size	v_call	j_call	cdr3_nt	cdr3_aa
TRBD2	.	TRBV5-4	TRBJ2-7	TGTGCCAGCAGCTTTTCTAGCGGGAGCTACGACGAGCAGTACTTC	CASSFSSGSYDEQYF
.	few	TRBV30	TRBJ2-7	TGTGCCTGGAGTGTTGGGTACGAGCAGTACTTC	CAWSVGYEQYF
.	.	TRBV7-2	TRBJ2-3	TGTGCCAGCAGCTTAGCGGGAAACACAGATACGCAGTATTTT	CASSLAGNTDTQYF
.	.	TRBV5-1	TRBJ2-7	TGCGCCAGCAGCTTAGACGGTAACTCCTACGAGCAGTACTTC	CASSLDGNSYEQYF
TRBD2	.	TRBV5-1	TRBJ2-1	TGCGCCAGCAGCTCTAGCGGTAATGAGCAGTTCTTC	CASSSSGNEQFF
TRBD2	.	TRBV27	TRBJ2-1	TGTGCCAGCAGAATAGCGGGAGCCTACAATGAGCAGTTCTTC	CASRIAGAYNEQFF
.	.	TRBV3-1/TRBV3-2	TRBJ2-5	TGTGCCAGCAGCCTTACTAACCAAGAGACCCAGTACTTC	CASSLTNQETQYF
.	.	TRBV5-6	TRBJ2-7	TGTGCCAGCAGCTGGACGAGCGGTACCCTCTACGAGCAGTACTTC	CASSWTSGTLYEQYF
.	.	TRBV18	TRBJ2-7	TGTGCCAGCTCACCACCTAGTTCCTACGAGCAGTACTTC	CASSPPSSYEQYF
.	.	TRBV27	TRBJ1-4	TGTGCCAGCAGTTCAGGCTGGCGGGGTGAAAAACTGTTTTTT	CASSSGWRGEKLFF
.	.	TRBV5-1	TRBJ2-2	TGCGCCAGCAGCACGGGGGCGGCCGGGGAGCTGTTTTTT	CASSTGAAGELFF
TRBD1	.	TRBV30	TRBJ2-1	TGTGCCTGGAGTGGACAGGGAGCGTACAATGAGCAGTTCTTC	CAWSGQGAYNEQFF
.	few	TRBV15	TRBJ1-6	TGTGCCACCAGCAGAGGCATTTATTCACCCCTCCACTTT	CATSRGIYSPLHF
TRBD1	.	TRBV18	TRBJ1-1	TGTGCCAGCTCAAAGGGGGCAAAGAACACTGAAGCTTTCTTT	CASSKGAKNTEAFF
.	.	TRBV30	TRBJ1-2	TGTGCCTGGAGAGGAGGGCTCCACTATGGCTACACCTTC	CAWRGGLHYGYTF
.	.	TRBV20-1	TRBJ2-3	TGCAGTGCTAGTCTCCTATCAAGGGCAGATACGCAGTATTTT	CSASLLSRADTQYF
.	.	TRBV29-1	TRBJ2-7	TGCAGCGTAGACGCCAGCGGCGAGCAGTACTTC	CSVDASGEQYF
TRBD1	.	TRBV27	TRBJ1-5	TGTGCCAGCAGTCTCTCGGGACAGGGGGCACATCAGCCCCAGCATTTT	CASSLSGQGAHQPQHF
.	.	TRBV27	TRBJ1-1	TGTGCCAGCAGTATCAGCGAATACACTGAAGCTTTCTTT	CASSISEYTEAFF
.	.	TRBV27	TRBJ2-7	TGTGCCAGCAGTAAAGGGACAGGGGGACTAGCGAAGCCCTACGAGCAGTACTTC	CASSKGTGGLAKPYEQYF
.	.	TRBV19	TRBJ2-5	TGTGCCAGTAGCCTCAGGGGGAGGGCTATGGAGACCCAGTACTTC	CASSLRGRAMETQYF
.	.	TRBV6-2/TRBV6-3	TRBJ2-7	TGTGCCAGCAGTACGAGGGTTATCTACGAGCAGTACTTC	CASSTRVIYEQYF
.	.	TRBV19	TRBJ2-3	TGTGCCAGTAGTATAGCTTACAGGGCCTCTAGCACAGATACGCAGTATTTT	CASSIAYRASSTDTQYF
.	.	TRBV6-6	TRBJ2-5	TGTGCCAGCAGAACTGGAGGAGAGACCCAGTACTTC	CASRTGGETQYF
.	.	TRBV4-2	TRBJ2-1	TGTGCCAGCAGCCCTAAAACCATCTTTGGGTCCTACAATGAGCAGTTCTTC	CASSPKTIFGSYNEQFF
.	.	TRBV5-1	TRBJ1-5	TGCGCCAGCAGCTTGACCGGGAATCAGCCCCAGCATTTT	CASSLTGNQPQHF
TRBD1	.	TRBV12-3/TRBV12-4	TRBJ1-5	TGTGCCAGCAGTTTGACAGGGGATCAGCCCCAGCATTTT	CASSLTGDQPQHF
.	.	TRBV19	TRBJ2-2	TGTGCCAGTAGAAGGCTTCCCACCGGGGAGCTGTTTTTT	CASRRLPTGELFF
TRBD1	.	TRBV6-5	TRBJ1-3	TGTGCCAGCAGTTTCGGGACAGGCCTCTCTGGAAACACCATATATTTT	CASSFGTGLSGNTIYF
.	.	TRBV12-3/TRBV12-4	TRBJ1-2	TGTGCCAGCAGTTTAGACAGGTCTGGCTACACCTTC	CASSLDRSGYTF
TRBD2	.	TRBV30	TRBJ2-3	TGTGCCTGGACAGGGCTAGCGGGGAGCACAGATACGCAGTATTTT	CAWTGLAGSTDTQYF
TRBD2	.	TRBV11-2	TRBJ2-5	TGTGCCAGCAGCGGACGACTAGCGGAGACCCAGTACTTC	CASSGRLAETQYF
TRBD1	.	TRBV5-1	TRBJ1-1	TGCGCCAGCAGCCTTGAAAGCGGCGGACAGGGCTACCCTGAAGCTTTCTTT	CASSLESGGQGYPEAFF
TRBD1	.	TRBV19	TRBJ1-1	TGTGCCAGTAGACCGGACAGGGGGGGGCGAAACACTGAAGCTTTCTTT	CASRPDRGGRNTEAFF
.	.	TRBV4-2	TRBJ2-3	TGTGCCAGCAGCCAAGACCGCCTAATCACAGATACGCAGTATTTT	CASSQDRLITDTQYF
TRBD1	once	TRBV9	TRBJ2-7	TGTGCCAGCAGCGTAGGGGGGACAGGGTGGGACGAGCAGTACTTC	CASSVGGTGWDEQYF
.	.	TRBV12-3/TRBV12-4	TRBJ2-7	TGTGCCAGCACCTTGACAGGCTCCTACGAGCAGTACTTC	CASTLTGSYEQYF
TRBD1	.	TRBV28	TRBJ1-6	TGTGCCAGCAGTTCAAAGGACAGGAGCTCCTATAATTCACCCCTCCACTTT	CASSSKDRSSYNSPLHF